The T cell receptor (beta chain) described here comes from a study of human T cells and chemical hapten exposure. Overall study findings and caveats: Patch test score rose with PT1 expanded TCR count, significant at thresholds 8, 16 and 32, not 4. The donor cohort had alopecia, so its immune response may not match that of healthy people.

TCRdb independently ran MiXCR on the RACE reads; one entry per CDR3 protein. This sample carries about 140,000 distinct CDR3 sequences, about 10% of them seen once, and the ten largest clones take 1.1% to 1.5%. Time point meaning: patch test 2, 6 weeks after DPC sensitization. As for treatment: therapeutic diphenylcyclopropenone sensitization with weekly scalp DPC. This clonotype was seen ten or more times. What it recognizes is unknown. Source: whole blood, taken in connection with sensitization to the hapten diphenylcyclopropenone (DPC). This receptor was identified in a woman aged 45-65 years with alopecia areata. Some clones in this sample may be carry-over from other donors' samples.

CDR3 loop: CASSFLAGGMNEQFF. CDR3 sequence (DNA): TGTGCCAGCAGTTTTCTAGCGGGAGGGATGAATGAGCAGTTCTTC. The chain is built from TRBV28 and TRBJ2-1; TRBD2 agrees at 12 bases. CDR1 and CDR2 from the germline V gene are MDHEN and SYDVKM. The CDR3 is 15 amino acids. The ends lost 3 bases at V and 7 bases at J; junction bases unmatched: 4.